One T cell receptor (beta chain) is described in this entry. The specificity of this receptor is unknown. In this record, gene identifiers and germline sequences come from the mouse. The read halts 1 residue ahead of the CDR3 end, with the missing end drawn from the germline J gene. Reading from cysteine to phenylalanine, the CDR3 counts 13 amino acids. The 36 bases shown cover part of the CDR3, and their frame starts at base 1. V lost 3 bases and J lost 0 bases; the stretch between them is 6 bases long. Looking up the germline V gene yields CDR1 GFQATS and CDR2 STVNSAI. The sample's time point label, decoded: mouse harvest day 14 after allogeneic transplant. Mouse grafts combined 10^7 T-cell-depleted bone marrow cells with 10^6 splenic CD5+ T cells, given via tail vein injection. To model GVHD in mice, a major MHC-mismatch B6 (H2b) into BALB/c (H2d) model was used, and tissues were profiled at day 7 or 14. On day 7 or 14 post-transplant, mouse tissues and retro-orbital blood were harvested with separate sterile tools for each animal, and livers were flushed beforehand. Before genomic DNA isolation with the DNeasy Blood & Tissue Kit, mouse tissues were minced using razor blades in buffered saline.

These data originate in a study of tissue T cells after allogeneic stem cell transplantation (dated by TCRdb to between 2021 and 2022). Background on the whole study: The study profiled TCR beta repertoires in many tissues obtained from research autopsies of patients with and without GVHD, and also in mouse models of GVHD. The human arm was a prospective observational study without blinding or randomization. The study at large found these results: Few T cell clones were found to be shared across patients, but shared repertoire signatures across patients were revealed in a tissue-specific fashion by motif-based clustering. Sampling depth was acknowledged as a limitation, and the patient cohort was both small and clinically heterogeneous. In both patients and mice, T cells from blood and spleen picked up only a limited part of the TCR repertoire that was detected in tissues. The study did not determine which tissue TCRs were alloreactive or antigen-specific, and some clones might have been persisting host cells. Within patients, how anatomically similar tissues were was a major factor shaping TCR repertoire composition, regardless of disease or transplant status.

The library was built by means of the immunoSEQ multiplex PCR assay. Adaptive Biotechnologies performed the TCRbeta CDR3 sequencing at survey depth and reported CDR3 sequences, V/J genes, productive frequency and template counts. Amplification of TCR beta CDR3 regions was performed from genomic DNA rather than from RNA. The original pipeline was this. Jensen-Shannon divergence was used to quantify pairwise repertoire overlap between tissues, with a value of 1 meaning complete divergence and a value of 0 meaning identical repertoires. Tissues were grouped by single-linkage agglomerative hierarchical clustering of pairwise JSD values, and the clustering results were shown as dendrograms. All patient samples were analyzed with GLIPH2 using simulation_depth 1000, kmer_min_depth 3 and cdr3_length_cutoff 8, and only groups containing more than two unique CDR3s were kept. A standardized tissue-overlap score was generated by extrapolating Jaccard GLIPH-group overlap across patients to a standard repertoire size of 1000 clones. Linear mixed-effect models, with tissue as a fixed effect and individual as a random effect, were used to test how diversity related to clinical or experimental variables. TCRdb took over this immuneACCESS table, retaining in-frame rearrangements with V and J assigned. Such tables are incomplete; in checked studies, under half of the missing clones stem from an unresolved V gene, and the remainder is unexplained. Clone size and V and J calls were adopted from that table, with D and trimming inferred from the DNA. The sample profile shows under 5,500 clones; about 48% of them were found once. Approximately 16% of the sample is in the top ten clones.

The chain was built from TRBV20 and TRBJ1-3, with an unclear D gene assignment. Source material: gut tissue. This receptor was obtained from a female BALB/c mouse given C57BL/6 T cells with graft-versus-host disease after an allogeneic hematopoietic cell transplant. The sequenced part of the CDR3 DNA is TGTGGTGCTAGAGAGGGTTCTGGAAATACGCTCTAT. It is translated as CGAREGSGNTLY. The whole CDR3 sequence is CGAREGSGNTLYF.